The entry below describes one T cell receptor beta chain. Its target is unknown. The V segment lost 5 bases and the J segment 4 bases; nucleotides outside the gene matches: 11. CDR1 and CDR2 from the germline V gene are MNHEY and SMNVEV (reference sequence). The CDR3 covers 16 residues. This sample is drawn from a study of T cell responses to AZD1222 COVID-19 vaccine. The assay was immunoSEQ multiplex PCR, and TCRdb's table has in-frame clones only and misses some. The table lists about 150,000 clones, 89% of them singletons. The study's findings and limits: Clonal diversity may have been underestimated, and the donors were mostly white British, with more females than males.

This material consisted of peripheral blood, taken on day 0 of AZD1222 vaccination. V gene TRBV27 combines with J gene TRBJ1-3, with TRBD1 identical over 7 bases. This TCR came from an adult in good health. In DNA form, the CDR3 reads TGTGCCAGCAGTCCCGGGACAGTCCCAGGAGGAAACACCATATATTTT. This translates into CASSPGTVPGGNTIYF.